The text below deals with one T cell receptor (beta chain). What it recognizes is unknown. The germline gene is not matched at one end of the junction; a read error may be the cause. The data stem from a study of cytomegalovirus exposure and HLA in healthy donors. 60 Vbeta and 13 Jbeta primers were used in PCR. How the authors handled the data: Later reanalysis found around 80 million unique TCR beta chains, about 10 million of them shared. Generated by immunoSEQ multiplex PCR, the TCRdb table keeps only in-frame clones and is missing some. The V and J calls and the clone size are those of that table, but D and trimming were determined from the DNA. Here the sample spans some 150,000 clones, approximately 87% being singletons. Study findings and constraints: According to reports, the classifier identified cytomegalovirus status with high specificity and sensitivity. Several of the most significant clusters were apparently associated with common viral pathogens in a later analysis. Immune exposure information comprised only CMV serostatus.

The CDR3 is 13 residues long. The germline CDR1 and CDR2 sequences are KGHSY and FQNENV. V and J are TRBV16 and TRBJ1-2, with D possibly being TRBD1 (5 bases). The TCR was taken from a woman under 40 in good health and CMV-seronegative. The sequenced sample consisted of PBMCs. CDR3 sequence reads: CASSQSMGGDLRF. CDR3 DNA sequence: TGTGCCAGCAGCCAATCGATGGGGGGGGACCTGCGCTTC.